This T cell receptor beta chain was obtained from a study of shared clonotypes between healthy human individuals. On the study more broadly: Three plates each covered CD4 naive and memory; CD8 naive two, CD8 memory one.

CDR3 size: 19 residues. Per the germline V gene, CDR1 is SQVTM and CDR2 is ANQGSEA. Trimming removed 5 bases at V and 6 bases at J, with 35 bases between. Execution of the assay was at deep level. The repertoire was sequenced with immunoSEQ multiplex PCR; TCRdb's copy has only in-frame clones and lacks some. The data show 550,000 to 600,000 clones, with 98% seen just once and 0.3% held by the top ten. General study points: Naive subsets tended to show greater estimated richness than memory subsets.

In regard to this clone: Its antigen remains unidentified.

Naive CD8 isolation took CD45RO-negative cells positively selected for CCR7 and excluded terminally differentiated effector memory CD45RA+ cells. What was sequenced was naive CD8+ T cells sorted from blood. This TCR derives from a man in his thirties or forties in good health. This sequence joins TRBV29-1 and TRBJ2-7; D perhaps matches TRBD2 (9 bases). DNA for the CDR3: TGCAGCGTTAAATCCCCTCGGCAGGGGGCTCGACTAGCGGCCCTCGAGCAGTACTTC. Encoded protein: CSVKSPRQGARLAALEQYF.